These 2 T cell receptor beta chains originate from one sample sequenced in a study of T cell repertoires in cytomegalovirus infection (dated by TCRdb to between 2017 and 2020). Instrument on record: Illumina HiSeq 1500. The public reads were reanalyzed by TCRdb: fastp trimming at Q25, MiXCR alignment, in-frame beta chains only. Rows with one shared CDR3 protein collapse into an entry with the most common genes and DNA. The sample profile shows fewer than 200,000 distinct CDR3 sequences; approximately 20% of them were found once. Under 3.5% of the sample belongs to the ten largest clones. The sequencing sample was made of PBMCs. The receptors derive from a human donor in good health (CMV status not recorded). Some clones in this sample may be carry-over from other donors' samples.

This clonotype was seen a single time. V and J are TRBV29-1 and TRBJ2-5; D is uncertain. CDR1 SQVTM and CDR2 ANQGSEA come from the germline V gene. The V and J ends lost 8 bases and 2 bases respectively, with 12 bases between them. CDR3 size: 12 residues. The CDR3, as DNA: TGCAGCATTCGCGTGTTTCAAGAGACCCAGTACTTC. It codes for CSIRVFQETQYF.

The V call is TRBV23-1, the J call TRBJ2-7; D is undetermined. TRBV23-1 belongs to the ORF category, with a function that is uncertain. CDR3 length: 10 amino acids. The V and J ends lost 11 bases and 6 bases respectively, with 11 bases between them. The CDR3 coding sequence is TGCGCCCCCAAACTGGGCGAGCAGTACTTC. Its translation is CAPKLGEQYF.